This entry lists 26 T cell receptor beta chains sequenced from one sample in a study of vaccination effects on CD4 cells after COVID-19. Their recognized antigens are unknown. With the ViraFEST assay, the study expanded antigen-specific CD4+ T cells using viral peptide pools, then sequenced them. Culturing for around eleven days preceded CD4+ T cell isolation. As their vaccination, participants received two doses of either BNT162b2 or mRNA-1273. Sequenced by immunoSEQ multiplex PCR; TCRdb stores in-frame clones only, minus some. The data contain some 24,000 clones, roughly 80% of them singletons. The sample here was CD4+ T cells from PBMCs cultured with HCoV-NL63 spike peptides, taken after COVID-19 vaccination. The receptor set was obtained from a human donor who received a COVID-19 vaccine.

V and J are TRBV7-9 and TRBJ1-2, with D possibly TRBD1 on 6 matching bases. V was trimmed by 0 bases and J by 0 bases, leaving 8 bases between them. The germline V gene has CDR1 SEHNR and CDR2 FQNEAQ (reference sequence). CDR3 length: 15 amino acids. Here the CDR3 DNA reads TGTGCCAGCAGCTTAGCGGGACAAACTAACTATGGCTACACCTTC. This translates into CASSLAGQTNYGYTF.

This clone was counted only a few times. The chain joins TRBV24-1 to TRBJ2-1; TRBD2 aligns across 8 bases. J gave up 11 bases and V 5 bases, and 7 bases lay outside the gene matches. This CDR3 spans 13 amino acids. Germline V lookup: CDR1 KGHDR, CDR2 SFDVKD. This CDR3 reads CATSGTERGKQFF. Here the CDR3 DNA reads TGTGCCACCAGTGGGACAGAGCGGGGGAAGCAGTTCTTC.

This clone was observed a single time. This sequence joins TRBV9 and TRBJ2-3; 9 bases match TRBD2. This CDR3 region has 15 residues. The trim removed 6 bases at V and 5 bases at J, leaving 10 bases unmatched. Germline V gene sequence: CDR1 SGDLS, CDR2 YYNGEE. Here the CDR3 DNA reads TGTGCCAGCACCTCTCGCGGGGGGGCCGGAGATACGCAGTATTTT. This translates into CASTSRGGAGDTQYF.

The chain links TRBV9 to TRBJ2-1, with D unresolved. Germline V gene sequence: CDR1 SGDLS, CDR2 YYNGEE. The CDR3 is made up of 14 amino acids. The V end was cut by 1 base, the J end by 7 bases, with 12 bases between. The CDR3 loop is CASSVRQWANEQFF. The DNA of the CDR3 is TGTGCCAGCAGCGTACGGCAGTGGGCGAATGAGCAGTTCTTC.

The J gene is TRBJ2-5, the V gene TRBV7-9; D is uncertain. The germline V gene encodes CDR1 SEHNR and CDR2 FQNEAQ (reference sequence). CDR3 length equals 15 residues. V was cut by 4 bases and J by 5 bases, with 17 bases left in between. CDR3 nucleotide sequence: TGTGCCAGCAGCTCAGGTCGGTTGTCGGAGGAGACCCAGTACTTC. This encodes CASSSGRLSEETQYF.

The V call is TRBV4-1, the J call TRBJ1-1; no firm D call. The CDR3 has 13 amino acids. Germline V gene data show CDR1 as MGHRA and CDR2 as YSYEKL. V lost 0 bases and J lost 9, with 11 bases in between. As DNA, the CDR3 is TGCGCCAGCAGCCAAGATTGGGGTTCGAAAGCTTTCTTT. The encoded protein is CASSQDWGSKAFF.

The chain uses TRBV4-1 and TRBJ1-2, with D maybe TRBD1 (5 bases). The CDR3 covers 11 residues. Looked up from germline, CDR1 is MGHRA and CDR2 is YSYEKL. Trimming left V 4 bases short and J 7 bases short, with 7 bases between. CDR3 DNA sequence: TGCGCCAGCAGCCCGGGGGTTGGCTACACCTTC. As protein: CASSPGVGYTF.

The V and J genes are TRBV20-1 and TRBJ1-4; D gene uncertain. The germline V gene encodes CDR1 DFQATT and CDR2 SNEGSKA (reference sequence). Trimming removed 6 bases at V and 4 bases at J, with 6 bases between. The CDR3 loop spans 11 amino acids. The CDR3: CSAWVNEKLFF. In DNA, the CDR3 is TGCAGTGCGTGGGTTAATGAAAAACTGTTTTTT.

The V call is TRBV19, the J call TRBJ2-5; D ambiguous. With 1 base removed from V and 5 bases from J, the gap between germline ends came to 14 bases. This CDR3 is built from 15 residues. CDR1 LNHDA and CDR2 SQIVND come from the germline V gene (reference sequence). CDR3 protein: CASSIGAPAQETQYF. In nucleotides, the CDR3 is TGTGCCAGTAGTATAGGGGCGCCCGCCCAGGAGACCCAGTACTTC.

The rearrangement uses TRBV7-9 and TRBJ2-5; D is ambiguous. Between the trimmed V and J ends, which lost 3 bases and 5 bases, there was a span of 1 base. This CDR3 region has 10 residues. Looked up from germline, CDR1 is SEHNR and CDR2 is FQNEAQ (reference sequence). As DNA, the CDR3 is TGTGCCAGCAGCTTGGAGACCCAGTACTTC. As protein: CASSLETQYF.

This chain joins TRBV6-5 and TRBJ2-7, with 8 bases matching TRBD2. The CDR3 is 13 amino acids. The V gene's germline CDR1 is MNHEY and CDR2 SVGAGI. The ends lost 9 bases at V and 4 bases at J; junction bases unmatched: 8. The CDR3 coding sequence is TGTGCCAGTTCGGACCGGGGGGGGTACGAGCAGTACTTC. It codes for CASSDRGGYEQYF.

There are a few counts of this clone. The V gene is TRBV4-2, the J gene TRBJ1-1; D gene ambiguous. V was shortened by 0 bases and J by 1 base, with 6 bases between the two germline ends. The CDR3 sequence is 14 residues long. Per the germline V gene, CDR1 is LGHNA and CDR2 is YNFKEQ. The CDR3 coding sequence is TGTGCCAGCAGCCAAGATGTCGGGAACACTGAAGCTTTCTTT. Its protein product is CASSQDVGNTEAFF.

The gene calls are TRBV2 and TRBJ1-1; D ambiguous. The CDR3 has 14 amino acids. The germline V gene has CDR1 SNHLY and CDR2 FYNNEI. The V end lost 5 bases, the J end lost 0 bases, and 10 bases lay between the germline ends. CDR3 sequence (DNA): TGTGCCAGCAGTCTTGACCGGATGAACACTGAAGCTTTCTTT. It specifies CASSLDRMNTEAFF.

This clone was counted a single time. The chain has TRBV19 and TRBJ1-2; 12 bases map to TRBD1. This CDR3 contains 15 residues. V trimming: 6 bases; J trimming: 8 bases; junction bases outside the gene matches: 10. CDR1 and CDR2 (germline): LNHDA, SQIVND (reference sequence). The CDR3 is CASSTLRDRGPGYTF. CDR3 sequence (DNA): TGTGCCAGTAGCACCCTCCGGGACAGGGGGCCCGGCTACACCTTC.

The J gene is TRBJ1-3, the V gene TRBV6-5; D uncertain. The CDR3 runs to 15 residues. Deletions cut 0 bases from V and 0 bases from J, with 6 bases between. Germline V CDR1 and CDR2: MNHEY, SVGAGI. CDR3 in DNA: TGTGCCAGCAGTTACTCAGGGAGCTCTGGAAACACCATATATTTT. This sequence encodes CASSYSGSSGNTIYF.

This clone was seen a single time. The chain employs TRBV19 and TRBJ2-5; D possibly corresponds to TRBD1 (5 bases). CDR1 is LNHDA and CDR2 is SQIVND in the germline V gene (reference sequence). Trimming left V 6 bases short and J 9 bases short, with 17 bases between. CDR3 size: 13 residues. The CDR3 protein is CASSSRGGHPQYF. For the CDR3, the DNA is TGTGCCAGTAGCTCAAGGGGCGGACATCCCCAGTACTTC.

The gene calls are TRBV9 and TRBJ1-1; D not resolved. V lost 0 bases and J lost 1, with 4 bases in between. CDR3 length equals 13 residues. Germline CDR1 is SGDLS and CDR2 is YYNGEE. The CDR3 DNA reads as TGTGCCAGCAGCGTAGAGTCGAACACTGAAGCTTTCTTT. Amino acid sequence: CASSVESNTEAFF.

The chain links TRBV6-2 or TRBV6-3 to TRBJ2-3; D might be TRBD2 (6 bases). V dropped 4 bases and J dropped 0 bases, with 11 bases sitting between them. The V gene's germline CDR1 is MNHEY and CDR2 SVGEGT. The CDR3 runs to 15 residues. Written as DNA, the CDR3 is TGTGCCAGCAGTTTTTCCGGGAGTAGCACAGATACGCAGTATTTT. Translated: CASSFSGSSTDTQYF.

This clone has more than one count but fewer than ten. J is TRBJ1-1 and V is TRBV3-1 (or the pseudogene TRBV3-2); D not certain. Germline V lookup: CDR1 LGHDT, CDR2 YNNKEL (reference sequence). The CDR3 runs 14 residues. The ends were cut back, 2 bases at V and 1 base at J, with 8 bases in the middle. CDR3 sequence: CASSQYGENTEAFF. The CDR3 DNA follows: TGTGCCAGCAGCCAATATGGGGAGAACACTGAAGCTTTCTTT.

The V gene is TRBV4-3, the J gene TRBJ2-1; D ambiguous. The CDR3 is 14 residues long. V lost 3 bases and J 7 bases, leaving 13 bases between the germline ends. The V gene's germline CDR1 is LGHNA and CDR2 YSLEER. The CDR3 DNA sequence: TGCGCCAGCAGCCACTCCGGCCGCTTTAATGAGCAGTTCTTC. Its protein is CASSHSGRFNEQFF.

This clone was picked up a small number of times. This chain connects TRBV6-5 to TRBJ1-5; D ambiguous. Trimming took off 11 bases at V and 1 base at J, with 12 bases between the two ends. This CDR3 spans 13 amino acids. CDR1 is MNHEY and CDR2 is SVGAGI in the germline V gene. The DNA of the CDR3 is TGTGCCGTTAGGGCGGCCAGCAATCAGCCCCAGCATTTT. It encodes CAVRAASNQPQHF.

The chain is built from TRBV9 and TRBJ2-5, with 15 nucleotides matching TRBD2. Germline CDR1 is SGDLS and CDR2 is YYNGEE. The CDR3 runs 18 residues. J lost 2 bases, V lost 3 bases, and 8 bases had no gene match. This CDR3 reads CASSEGTSGGPRQETQYF. As DNA, the CDR3 is TGTGCCAGCAGCGAGGGGACTAGCGGGGGGCCCAGGCAAGAGACCCAGTACTTC.

CDR3 sequence: CASSHTGRLSGNTIYF. For the CDR3, the DNA is TGTGCCAGCAGCCACACTGGGCGGCTATCTGGAAACACCATATATTTT. The rearrangement uses TRBV3-1 (or the pseudogene TRBV3-2) and TRBJ1-3; D is ambiguous. The V end was cut by 3 bases, the J end by 1 base, with 13 bases between. Per the germline V gene, CDR1 is LGHDT and CDR2 is YNNKEL (reference sequence). CDR3 length: 16 amino acids.

The gene calls are TRBV10-3 and TRBJ2-3; TRBD2 agrees at 7 bases. Trimming removed 7 bases from V and 2 bases from J; junction bases left unmatched: 6. CDR1 ENHRY and CDR2 SYGVKD come from the germline V gene. The CDR3 spans 14 residues. The CDR3 sequence: CAINPSGLTDTQYF. The CDR3 DNA reads TGTGCCATCAACCCTAGCGGCCTCACAGATACGCAGTATTTT.

Only a few counts were recorded for this clone. V usage is TRBV20-1 and J usage is TRBJ2-1, with D perhaps TRBD1 or TRBD2 (6 bases each). CDR1 and CDR2 (germline): DFQATT, SNEGSKA (reference sequence). The CDR3 is 10 residues long. V dropped 6 bases and J dropped 10 bases, with 10 bases sitting between them. CDR3 coding DNA: TGCAGTGCAGTAGGGGGGGAGCAGTTCTTC. Its protein is CSAVGGEQFF.

V is TRBV3-1 (or the pseudogene TRBV3-2) and J is TRBJ2-6, with D hard to call. Germline CDR1 LGHDT, CDR2 YNNKEL (reference sequence). This CDR3 contains 15 residues. Trimming took 2 bases from V and 0 from J, leaving 5 bases between them. CDR3 nucleotides: TGTGCCAGCAGCCAAACACTCTCTGGGGCCAACGTCCTGACTTTC. As protein: CASSQTLSGANVLTF.